These 8 T cell receptor beta chains were sequenced from one sample in a study of cytomegalovirus exposure and HLA in healthy donors. Sequencing was performed with immunoSEQ multiplex PCR; in TCRdb, only in-frame clones are kept and a portion is missing. The table records about 190,000 clones, 80% to 85% of them present only once. The specimen was PBMCs. Receptors were obtained from a young woman in good health and CMV-seropositive.

The V call is TRBV9, the J call TRBJ2-5, with 13 bases matching TRBD2. The CDR3 has 15 residues. Germline CDR1 reads SGDLS; CDR2 reads YYNGEE. The V segment lost 3 bases and the J segment 4 bases; nucleotides outside the gene matches: 3. The CDR3 loop is CASSGTSGGTETQYF. The CDR3 DNA reads TGTGCCAGCAGCGGGACTAGCGGGGGCACAGAGACCCAGTACTTC. The full variable domain, with the rest looked up from reference TRBV9 and TRBJ2-5, is DSGVTQTPKHLITATGQRVTLRCSPRSGDLSVYWYQQSLDQGLQFLIQYYNGEERAKGNILERFSAQQFPDLHSELNLSSLELGDSALYFCASSGTSGGTETQYFGPGTRLLVL.

CDR3 protein: CASSATRMGQGGGYTF. The CDR3 nucleotides are TGTGCCAGCTCAGCGACTAGGATGGGACAGGGAGGAGGCTACACCTTC. This sequence joins TRBV18 and TRBJ1-2; 9 bases align to TRBD1. CDR1 and CDR2 from the germline V gene are KGHSH and LQKENI. The CDR3 has 16 residues. V was clipped by 5 bases and J by 8 bases; unmatched bases: 15.

Only one count was recorded for this clone. In DNA, the CDR3 is TGCGCCAGCAGAGAACTGGCGGGCCAAGAGACCCAGTACTTC. Amino acid sequence: CASRELAGQETQYF. This rearrangement joins TRBV5-1 to TRBJ2-5; TRBD2 is a possible D gene (5 bases). Trimming took 5 bases from V and 1 from J, leaving 12 bases between them. CDR1 is SGHRS, CDR2 YFSETQ, per germline. The length of the CDR3 is 14 residues.

This clone was seen just once. V is TRBV27 and J is TRBJ2-1; D may be TRBD1 (5 bases). The V end was cut by 6 bases, the J end by 5 bases, with 14 bases between. Germline V gene lookup returns CDR1 MNHEY and CDR2 SMNVEV (reference sequence). The CDR3 totals 14 residues. This CDR3 reads CASSAGNNDNEQFF. CDR3 bases: TGTGCCAGCAGCGCAGGGAATAATGACAATGAGCAGTTCTTC.

This chain connects TRBV27 to TRBJ1-2, with 7 bases matching TRBD1. The CDR3 is made up of 13 amino acids. Germline CDR1 MNHEY, CDR2 SMNVEV (reference sequence). The V segment lost 2 bases and the J segment 3 bases; nucleotides outside the gene matches: 0. The CDR3: CASSLDRDYGYTF. DNA of the CDR3: TGTGCCAGCAGTTTAGACAGGGACTATGGCTACACCTTC.

The V and J genes are TRBV5-6 and TRBJ2-1; the D gene is possibly TRBD1 (5 bases). The CDR3 consists of 13 residues. The germline CDR1 and CDR2 sequences are SGHDT and YYEEEE. V lost 6 bases and J lost 0, with 7 bases in between. CDR3 sequence: CASIDSSYNEQFF. The CDR3 nucleotides are TGTGCCAGCATAGACAGCTCCTACAATGAGCAGTTCTTC.

With regard to this clone: One base away lies a much larger clone, so this may be a sequencing read error. This chain connects TRBV2 to TRBJ2-7; 7 nucleotides agree with TRBD1. V trimming: 4 bases; J trimming: 4 bases; junction bases outside the gene matches: 1. Per germline, CDR1 SNHLY and CDR2 FYNNEI. This CDR3 has 12 amino acids. CDR3 sequence: CASSGQGYEQYF. In DNA form, the CDR3 reads TGTGCCAGCAGTGGACAGGGTTACGAGCAGTACTTC.

V and J are TRBV13 and TRBJ2-3; 9 bases map to TRBD1. The CDR3 consists of 14 residues. Germline V gene lookup returns CDR1 PRHDT and CDR2 FYEKMQ (reference sequence). J gave up 5 bases and V 8 bases, and 8 bases lay outside the gene matches. This chain's CDR3 is CASSPGTGLDTQYF. CDR3 bases: TGTGCCAGCTCTCCAGGGACAGGGTTAGATACGCAGTATTTT.